A single sample gave rise to the 28 T cell receptor beta chains below, sequenced in a study of cytotoxic CD8 clonotypes in ibrutinib-treated CLL. Measured with immunoSEQ multiplex PCR; TCRdb has only the in-frame clones, and not every one. The table shows about 160,000 clones, with more than 65% occurring only once. The sequencing used PBMCs, collected after 12 months of ibrutinib treatment. These receptor sequences come from a human donor with chronic lymphocytic leukemia.

The chain carries TRBV19 and TRBJ1-5; weak D call: TRBD1 (5 bases). This CDR3 spans 15 amino acids. CDR1 and CDR2 from the germline V gene are LNHDA and SQIVND (reference sequence). Trimming pared 5 bases from V and 2 bases from J, leaving 13 bases between. The CDR3 spells CASSLGPQGNQPQHF. CDR3 nucleotides: TGTGCCAGTAGTTTGGGGCCCCAAGGCAATCAGCCCCAGCATTTT.

With respect to this clone: At one of its ends the junction is not consistent with the germline gene, which may arise from a read error. The V gene is TRBV27, the J gene TRBJ1-2, with 8 bases matching TRBD1. CDR3 length: 14 residues. Per germline, CDR1 MNHEY and CDR2 SMNVEV (reference sequence). CDR3 in amino acids: CASSTRQGNSGYTF. The CDR3 region has the DNA TGTGCCAGCAGTACAAGACAGGGGAACTCTGGCTACACCTTC.

This clone came up once. The chain recombines TRBV6-1 with TRBJ1-5; D gene ambiguous. The CDR3 loop spans 15 amino acids. Per the germline V gene, CDR1 is MNHNS and CDR2 is SASEGT. V was cut by 1 base and J by 3 bases, with 10 bases left in between. The CDR3 nucleotides read TGTGCCAGCAGTGAAGACGGCAGACCCAATCAGCCCCAGCATTTT. Translating gives CASSEDGRPNQPQHF.

The rearrangement links TRBV18 to TRBJ2-5, with D uncertain. The CDR3 is made up of 14 amino acids. The V and J ends lost 3 bases and 4 bases respectively, with 12 bases between them. The V gene's germline CDR1 is KGHSH and CDR2 LQKENI. This CDR3 is CASSPARDLETQYF. The CDR3 nucleotides are TGTGCCAGCTCACCTGCCCGCGACCTAGAGACCCAGTACTTC.

The chain recombines TRBV5-1 with TRBJ2-5; D might be TRBD2 (5 bases). V was clipped by 4 bases and J by 5 bases, with 15 bases between them. This CDR3 has 14 residues. Per germline, CDR1 SGHRS and CDR2 YFSETQ. CDR3 nucleotide sequence: TGCGCCAGCAGCGCGCCGGGAACGCGGGAGACCCAGTACTTC. This translates into CASSAPGTRETQYF.

This sequence joins TRBV5-1 and TRBJ1-1; a weak D match, TRBD1 (5 bases). This CDR3 has 13 residues. V dropped 7 bases and J dropped 3 bases, with 13 bases sitting between them. Germline V CDR1 and CDR2: SGHRS, YFSETQ. CDR3 nucleotide sequence: TGCGCCAGCGGATCGGAGGGGTACACTGAAGCTTTCTTT. Residues: CASGSEGYTEAFF.

This rearrangement joins TRBV28 to TRBJ1-5; D is unresolved. Germline V gives CDR1 MDHEN, CDR2 SYDVKM. Trimming removed 3 bases from V and 4 bases from J, with 13 bases in between. CDR3 length: 15 residues. The chain's CDR3 is CASSLGRARNQPQHF. The DNA for the CDR3 is TGTGCCAGCAGTTTGGGAAGGGCCCGTAATCAGCCCCAGCATTTT.

This clone was seen just once. The chain carries TRBV10-3 and TRBJ1-2, with TRBD1 identical over 9 bases. CDR1 and CDR2 (germline): ENHRY, SYGVKD. The CDR3 is 13 amino acids. Unmatched junction bases numbered 7, after V lost 7 bases and J lost 7 bases. This CDR3 reads CAITGTGWSGYTF. The CDR3, as DNA: TGTGCCATCACCGGGACAGGGTGGTCTGGCTACACCTTC.

The chain joins TRBV7-2 to TRBJ1-5; D call uncertain. Trimming stripped 4 bases from V and 0 bases from J, with 7 bases between. From germline, CDR1 is SGHTA and CDR2 FQGNSA. This CDR3 is built from 14 residues. Here the CDR3 DNA reads TGTGCCAGCAGCTCTGATTATAGCAATCAGCCCCAGCATTTT. This translates into CASSSDYSNQPQHF.

This rearrangement joins TRBV11-2 to TRBJ2-7; 8 bases map to TRBD1. The CDR3 is 14 amino acids. Germline lookup yields CDR1 SGHAT and CDR2 FQNNGV. V lost 1 base, J lost 7 bases, and 6 bases stayed unmatched. The CDR3 nucleotides read TGTGCCAGCAGCTTAGGGACAGGGATGGGAGAGCAGTACTTC. This translates into CASSLGTGMGEQYF.

This chain links TRBV29-1 with TRBJ1-1; the match to TRBD1 covers 9 bases. Per the germline V gene, CDR1 is SQVTM and CDR2 is ANQGSEA. V dropped 6 bases and J dropped 0; count of bases not matched to a gene: 8. This CDR3 is built from 15 residues. This CDR3 is CSVLYGTGMNTEAFF. The CDR3 DNA reads as TGCAGCGTCCTGTACGGGACAGGGATGAACACTGAAGCTTTCTTT.

This rearrangement joins TRBV27 to TRBJ2-1; D may be TRBD2 (6 bases). The CDR3 sequence is 16 residues long. The germline V and J ends were trimmed by 7 bases and 0 bases, with 16 bases remaining between them. The germline CDR1 and CDR2 sequences are MNHEY and SMNVEV (reference sequence). Written as DNA, the CDR3 is TGTGCCAGCACTGCAGAGCGACTAGGCTCCTACAATGAGCAGTTCTTC. This gives the protein CASTAERLGSYNEQFF.

The V call is TRBV7-3, the J call TRBJ1-1; no clear D gene. Germline V gene sequence: CDR1 SGHTA, CDR2 FQGTGA. V lost 5 bases, J lost 5 bases, and 21 bases lay in between. This CDR3 has 16 residues. DNA for the CDR3: TGTGCCAGCAGCCCCACTCACGGGGTGCCGGGGACTGAAGCTTTCTTT. This sequence encodes CASSPTHGVPGTEAFF.

Written as DNA, the CDR3 is TGTGCCAGTAGTATTGGCGGACAGGGCGCCCAAGAGACCCAGTACTTC. Translating it yields CASSIGGQGAQETQYF. V and J are TRBV19 and TRBJ2-5; 8 positions match TRBD1. Losses at the gene ends were 3 bases for V and 1 base for J; bases not matched to a gene: 7. CDR3 size: 16 residues. Germline V lookup: CDR1 LNHDA, CDR2 SQIVND (reference sequence).

This clone is a singleton in its sample. This sequence joins TRBV28 and TRBJ2-7, with D possibly TRBD1 on 5 matching bases. The germline gives CDR1 MDHEN, CDR2 SYDVKM. V lost 6 bases and J lost 3, with 15 bases in between. There are 14 residues in the CDR3. CDR3 sequence (DNA): TGTGCCAGCAGCTCGACAGCTCCGGGCTACGAGCAGTACTTC. Its translation is CASSSTAPGYEQYF.

V is TRBV27 and J is TRBJ1-5; a possible D gene is TRBD1 (6 bases). Germline CDR1 MNHEY, CDR2 SMNVEV (reference sequence). This CDR3 has 14 residues. CDR3 coding DNA: TGTGTTACCCGGGGGCCTGCGCGTAATCAGCCCCAGCATTTT. This gives the protein CVTRGPARNQPQHF.

The chain carries TRBV18 and TRBJ1-1; the D is unclear. The V end was cut by 2 bases, the J end by 0 bases, with 13 bases between. The CDR3 is made up of 16 amino acids. Germline CDR1 and CDR2: KGHSH and LQKENI. The DNA of the CDR3 is TGTGCCAGCTCACCAATCGGACGCCTTTTGAACACTGAAGCTTTCTTT. Its translation: CASSPIGRLLNTEAFF.

The V gene is TRBV30, the J gene TRBJ1-4; D call uncertain. Trimming stripped 0 bases from V and 5 bases from J, with 4 bases between. This CDR3 comprises 12 residues. CDR1 and CDR2 (germline): GTSNPN, SVGIG (reference sequence). CDR3 protein: CAWSVHNEKLFF. The CDR3 DNA is TGTGCCTGGAGTGTACACAATGAAAAACTGTTTTTT. Full variable domain (missing parts from reference TRBV30 and TRBJ1-4): SQTIHQWPATLVQPVGSPLSLECTVEGTSNPNLYWYRQAAGRGLQLLFYSVGIGQISSEVPQNLSASRPQDRQFILSSKKLLLSDSGFYLCAWSVHNEKLFFGSGTQLSVL.

The V gene is TRBV6-6, the J gene TRBJ2-3; the D gene is possibly TRBD2 (6 bases). The CDR3 consists of 12 residues. Trimming took 5 bases from V and 6 from J, leaving 9 bases between them. In germline, CDR1 is MNHNY, CDR2 SVGAGI (reference sequence). The CDR3 here is CASSHGTDTQYF. The DNA for the CDR3 is TGTGCCAGCAGTCACGGGACTGATACGCAGTATTTT.

For the CDR3, the DNA is TGTGCCAGCAGCTTCCCAAGGGACGGAAACAATGAGCAGTTCTTC. Its protein is CASSFPRDGNNEQFF. The J gene is TRBJ2-1, the V gene TRBV5-4, with D perhaps being TRBD1 or TRBD2 (5 bases each). V shed 2 bases and J shed 5 bases, with 14 bases lying between them. CDR1 and CDR2 (germline): SGHNT, YYREEE (reference sequence). The CDR3 length is 15 residues.

The chain carries TRBV19 and TRBJ1-5, with 8 bases aligning to TRBD1. This CDR3 region has 14 residues. The J segment lost 5 bases and the V segment lost 5 bases, leaving 5 bases of the junction unmatched. Per the germline V gene, CDR1 is LNHDA and CDR2 is SQIVND (reference sequence). This chain's CDR3 is CASSPQGADQPQHF. CDR3 in DNA: TGTGCCAGTAGTCCTCAGGGGGCCGATCAGCCCCAGCATTTT.

The chain uses TRBV29-1 and TRBJ1-6, with TRBD1 identical over 8 bases. CDR1 is SQVTM and CDR2 is ANQGSEA in the germline V gene. Losses at the gene ends were 1 base for V and 10 bases for J; bases not matched to a gene: 3. This CDR3 is built from 13 residues. CDR3 in DNA: TGCAGCGTTGAAGTACAGGGGGGGTCACCCCTCCACTTT. The encoded protein is CSVEVQGGSPLHF.

This clone has only a few counts. V and J are TRBV23-1 and TRBJ1-3; D ambiguous. TRBV23-1 is an open reading frame whose function is uncertain. This CDR3 is built from 12 residues. The V and J ends lost 4 bases and 13 bases respectively, with 14 bases between them. The CDR3 sequence: CASSPPGRKIYF. The CDR3 coding sequence is TGCGCCAGCAGTCCCCCCGGACGGAAGATATATTTT.

This rearrangement joins TRBV28 to TRBJ2-3; the D gene is possibly TRBD2 (6 bases). This CDR3 region has 15 residues. The germline CDR1 and CDR2 sequences are MDHEN and SYDVKM. V lost 6 bases, J lost 2 bases, and 15 bases lay in between. CDR3 residues: CASRLRWGDTDTQYF. The CDR3 nucleotides read TGTGCCAGCAGGCTTAGGTGGGGGGACACAGATACGCAGTATTTT.

The V gene is TRBV18, the J gene TRBJ1-3; unclear D gene. In germline, CDR1 is KGHSH, CDR2 LQKENI. Trimming cost V 3 bases and J 0 bases, with 12 bases left between them. The CDR3 runs to 16 residues. The CDR3 DNA reads TGTGCCAGCTCACCCTTTCCTCGGGTCTCTGGAAACACCATATATTTT. Protein sequence: CASSPFPRVSGNTIYF. Complete variable domain (other parts from reference TRBV18 and TRBJ1-3): NAGVMQNPRHLVRRRGQEARLRCSPMKGHSHVYWYRQLPEEGLKFMVYLQKENIIDESGMPKERFSAEFPKEGPSILRIQQVVRGDSAAYFCASSPFPRVSGNTIYFGEGSWLTVV.

V and J are TRBV7-6 and TRBJ1-3; D gene uncertain. Trimming removed 2 bases from V and 4 bases from J, with 18 bases in between. This CDR3 spans 17 amino acids. Germline V gives CDR1 SGHVS, CDR2 FNYEAQ. The CDR3 spells CASSLRISGVLGNTIYF. For the CDR3, the DNA is TGTGCCAGCAGCTTACGGATCTCCGGGGTGCTGGGAAACACCATATATTTT.

This chain links TRBV18 with TRBJ1-1; 9 bases are a match to TRBD1. The CDR3 has 15 residues. V trimming: 7 bases; J trimming: 4 bases; junction bases outside the gene matches: 10. Germline V gene data show CDR1 as KGHSH and CDR2 as LQKENI. The CDR3 coding sequence is TGTGCCAGCTTCCTACCGGGACAGGGAGGCACTGAAGCTTTCTTT. This codes for CASFLPGQGGTEAFF.

The table lists this clone with a count of one. The chain links TRBV30 to TRBJ1-5; 9 bases align to TRBD1. V shed 0 bases and J 9 bases; nucleotides not matched to a gene: 9. CDR1 GTSNPN and CDR2 SVGIG come from the germline V gene (reference sequence). This CDR3 comprises 15 residues. CDR3: CAWSVQQGARGPQHF. DNA of the CDR3: TGTGCCTGGAGTGTACAACAGGGGGCACGCGGGCCCCAGCATTTT.